Included here is one TCR beta chain sequence, with context. This sample was included in a study of CD8+CD57+ T cells in acquired aplastic anemia. Trimming cost V 2 bases and J 2 bases; bases outside gene matches: 9. The length of the CDR3 is 16 residues. CDR1 and CDR2 (germline): SGHTA, FQGTGA. Genomic DNA acted as the template from which TCR beta VDJ combination and CDR3 sequence profiling were carried out. A single record per CDR3 protein comes from TCRdb applying MiXCR to the reads. The sample consists of 200,000 to 250,000 distinct CDR3 sequences, approximately 57% of them appearing once. Sample: sorted CD4+, CD8+, or CD8+CD57+ T cells (not recorded which) from PBMCs. The clonotype comes from a human donor in good health. V gene TRBV7-3 combines with J gene TRBJ2-7, with 7 bases matching TRBD2. The CDR3 protein is CASSLVLASGTYEQYF. DNA for the CDR3: TGTGCCAGCAGCTTAGTCTTGGCTAGCGGTACCTACGAGCAGTACTTC.